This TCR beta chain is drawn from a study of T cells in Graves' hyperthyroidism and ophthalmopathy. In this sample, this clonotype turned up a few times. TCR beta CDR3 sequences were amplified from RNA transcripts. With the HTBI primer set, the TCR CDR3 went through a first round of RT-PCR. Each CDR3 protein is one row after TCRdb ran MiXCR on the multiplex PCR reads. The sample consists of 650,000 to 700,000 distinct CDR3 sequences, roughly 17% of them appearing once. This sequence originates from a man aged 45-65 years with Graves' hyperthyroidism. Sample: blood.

CDR3 nucleotides: TGTGCCAGCACCCTTACTCCAGGGGGTTTGGAGACCCAGTACTTC. It codes for CASTLTPGGLETQYF. V usage is TRBV6-1 and J usage is TRBJ2-5, with 7 bases identical to TRBD1. V gave up 7 bases and J gave up 5 bases; unmatched junction bases: 13. The CDR3 is 15 residues long. Germline V gene lookup returns CDR1 MNHNS and CDR2 SASEGT.